The 3 T cell receptor beta chains given below trace back to one sample, sequenced in a study of T cells in Graves' hyperthyroidism and ophthalmopathy. Amplified TCR beta CDR3 regions derived from RNA transcripts. The HTBI primer set was used in a first-round RT-PCR of the TCR CDR3. TCRdb reprocessed the multiplex PCR reads with MiXCR, giving one entry per CDR3 protein. The profile covers about 500,000 distinct CDR3 sequences, with approximately 15% appearing a single time and around 17% taken by the ten largest. Sequencing used blood. The receptors stem from a woman under 30 with Graves' hyperthyroidism.

This chain joins TRBV20-1 and TRBJ2-2; 8 nucleotides line up with TRBD2. The CDR3 is 14 residues long. Germline V gene sequence: CDR1 DFQATT, CDR2 SNEGSKA (reference sequence). J gave up 5 bases and V 6 bases, and 8 bases lay outside the gene matches. The CDR3 reads CSATVSGKTGELFF. CDR3 bases: TGCAGTGCAACAGTTAGCGGGAAGACCGGGGAGCTGTTTTTT.

This chain connects TRBV5-1 to TRBJ1-2; D unresolved. Trimming shortened V by 3 bases and J by 3 bases, and 15 bases separated the two germline ends. This CDR3 is 15 amino acids long. Germline CDR1 SGHRS, CDR2 YFSETQ. CDR3 sequence reads: CASSWEGVADYGYTF. CDR3 coding DNA: TGCGCCAGCAGCTGGGAGGGTGTGGCAGACTATGGCTACACCTTC.

This clonotype was seen at least ten times. The chain links TRBV19 to TRBJ2-7; the match to TRBD2 covers 7 bases. The CDR3 has 13 amino acids. Per germline, CDR1 LNHDA and CDR2 SQIVND (reference sequence). V was clipped by 5 bases and J by 4 bases; unmatched bases: 5. The CDR3, as DNA: TGTGCCAGTAGTCCACAAGCGGGATACGAGCAGTACTTC. Translation gives CASSPQAGYEQYF.